Listed below are T cell receptor beta chains from one sample, sequenced in a study of shared clonotypes between healthy human individuals. The repertoire was sequenced with immunoSEQ multiplex PCR; TCRdb's copy has only in-frame clones and lacks some. Among 1,400,000 or so clones listed, just under 99% were seen once. Sequenced: naive CD4+ T cells sorted from blood. The receptors were sampled from a man aged 25 to 45 in good health. The conserved cysteine and the conserved F or W are not part of the CDR3 here.

j_call	v_call	cdr3_length	cdr3_aa
TRBJ2-7	TRBV7-2	11	ASSARSSYEQY
TRBJ1-1	TRBV5-1	11	ASSMNPDTEAF
TRBJ2-7	TRBV7-9	16	ASSWGLAGGLVIYEQY
TRBJ2-5	TRBV7-6	13	ASSLGTSGQETQY
TRBJ1-2	TRBV6-6	13	ASSLGRPAPYGYT
TRBJ2-2	TRBV14	14	ASSPITGTRLGELF
TRBJ2-3	TRBV9	11	ASSVWLSDTQY
TRBJ2-1	TRBV15	15	ATSRDSGGRWGNEQF
TRBJ2-3	TRBV27	14	ASSTSGSPRTDTQY
TRBJ2-3	TRBV7-9	9	ASSSADTQY
TRBJ2-5	TRBV5-4	16	ASSHRDRDARDQETQY
TRBJ2-3	TRBV2	10	ASKGSTDTQY
TRBJ1-1	TRBV9	11	ASSRSGNTEAF
TRBJ2-2	TRBV2	15	ASSETSGSGFGGELF
TRBJ1-5	TRBV6-1	14	ASSESIMGGYQPQH
TRBJ2-1	TRBV2	11	ATRAGSYNEQF
TRBJ1-2	TRBV6-5	12	ASSYSGTAYGYT